This T cell receptor (beta chain) is from a study of CD8 T cells in ankylosing spondylitis. This clonotype came up many times. Its antigen is unidentified. Study-wide findings and caveats: Peripheral blood samples showed relatively rare disease-linked clones, and these clones were CD8+. The study looked at matched synovial fluid samples from ankylosing spondylitis patients. Disease-linked clones were reported to be significantly enriched there.

TCRdb passed the 5' RACE reads through MiXCR, listing each CDR3 protein once. The table has tens of thousands of distinct CDR3 sequences, 3% seen once; the top ten hold 2.5% to 3%. V lost 4 bases to trimming and J lost 3 bases, with 16 bases between them. Germline lookup yields CDR1 SGDLS and CDR2 YYNGEE. This CDR3 contains 16 residues. This sequence was found in a male donor with ankylosing spondylitis or in good health (not recorded which). The rearrangement uses TRBV9 and TRBJ1-4; D possibly corresponds to TRBD1 (5 bases). Sequenced input: blood, either unsorted or a sorted T cell fraction (not recorded which). The CDR3: CASSPRALGANEKLFF. In DNA form, the CDR3 reads TGTGCCAGCAGCCCGCGGGCCCTGGGGGCTAATGAAAAACTGTTTTTT.